These T cell receptor beta chains were read from a single sample in a study of regulatory T cells in long-lasting Graves disease. MiXCR, run by TCRdb on the multiplex PCR reads, gives a single entry per CDR3 protein. The sample holds over 200,000 distinct CDR3 sequences, 18% seen once. Another study also made use of these data, one on T cells in Graves' hyperthyroidism and ophthalmopathy.

The source was peripheral blood mononuclear cells (PBMCs), collected at new diagnosis, from a patient treated with antithyroid drugs. The receptors were sampled from a young woman with Graves disease. Both conserved end residues are part of each CDR3. The D gene is left open where the match is weak. Part of the rows lack a size; the others show once, few, many or a class for expanded clones.

v_gene	d_gene	abundance	j_gene	CDR3aa	CDR3nt
TRBV18	.	many	TRBJ2-5	CASSYTEETQYF	TGTGCCAGCTCATACACAGAAGAGACCCAGTACTTC
TRBV7-9	.	many	TRBJ1-5	CASSRDGDQPQHF	TGTGCCAGCAGCCGGGACGGAGATCAGCCCCAGCATTTT
TRBV15	.	many	TRBJ2-5	CATSSARALETQYF	TGTGCCACCAGCAGTGCCAGGGCCCTGGAGACCCAGTACTTC
TRBV20-1	TRBD2	many	TRBJ2-1	CSAERGVGGEQFF	TGCAGTGCTGAGCGGGGGGTGGGAGGTGAGCAGTTCTTC
TRBV20-1	.	few	TRBJ2-7	CSARDPGYEQYF	TGCAGTGCTAGAGATCCAGGTTACGAGCAGTACTTC
TRBV7-8	.	many	TRBJ1-2	CASSLRTQNYGYTF	TGTGCCAGCAGCCTCAGGACTCAAAACTATGGCTACACCTTC
TRBV7-2	TRBD1	many	TRBJ2-3	CASSSRTGNEGGTQYF	TGTGCCAGCAGCTCCAGGACAGGGAATGAGGGGGGTACGCAGTATTTT
TRBV6-1	.	many	TRBJ1-1	CASSDGGQARAFF	TGTGCCAGCAGTGACGGAGGGCAGGCTCGAGCTTTCTTT
TRBV20-1	.	.	TRBJ1-1	CSARDLGDVRAFF	TGCAGTGCTAGAGATCTGGGGGACGTTCGGGCTTTCTTT
TRBV5-1	TRBD1	many	TRBJ1-2	CASSLGDRNYGYTF	TGCGCCAGCAGCTTGGGGGACAGAAACTATGGCTACACCTTC
TRBV7-9	.	many	TRBJ2-2	CASSFPSTRGTGELFF	TGTGCCAGCAGCTTTCCGAGTACCAGGGGTACCGGGGAGCTGTTTTTT
TRBV3-1	TRBD1	many	TRBJ1-2	CASSQEWSQGAYGYTF	TGTGCCAGCAGCCAAGAGTGGTCGCAGGGGGCATATGGCTACACCTTC
TRBV4-1	.	.	TRBJ1-5	CASSPSSNQPQHF	TGCGCCAGCAGCCCCAGTAGCAATCAGCCCCAGCATTTT
TRBV10-2	TRBD1	.	TRBJ2-7	CASREDRASHEQYF	TGCGCCAGCAGAGAAGACAGGGCTAGCCACGAGCAGTACTTC
TRBV9	TRBD1	medium-sized	TRBJ2-1	CASSARDSSYNEQFF	TGTGCCAGCAGCGCCCGGGACAGTTCCTACAATGAGCAGTTCTTC
TRBV5-5	TRBD1	many	TRBJ1-5	CASSLAGQGADQPQHF	TGTGCCAGCAGCTTGGCGGGACAGGGGGCAGATCAGCCCCAGCATTTT
TRBV12-3/TRBV12-4	.	many	TRBJ2-5	CASTHIPGTQYF	TGTGCCAGCACCCATATTCCGGGGACCCAGTACTTC
TRBV5-4	.	many	TRBJ2-1	CASSLLGPMDEQFF	TGTGCCAGCAGCCTCCTTGGGCCGATGGATGAGCAGTTCTTC
TRBV19	.	.	TRBJ1-5	CASSMLPYIQGHQPQHF	TGTGCCAGTAGTATGCTCCCGTACATACAGGGACACCAGCCCCAGCATTTT
TRBV10-3	.	many	TRBJ1-1	CAISEPRAGAFF	TGTGCCATCAGTGAGCCTCGTGCGGGGGCTTTCTTT
TRBV6-1	TRBD1	many	TRBJ1-6	CASSPTTGGEVNSPLHF	TGTGCCAGCAGTCCTACGACAGGGGGAGAGGTTAATTCACCCCTCCACTTT
TRBV28	.	many	TRBJ1-2	CASSLGAGGSNYGYTF	TGTGCCAGCAGTTTGGGCGCGGGGGGTTCTAACTATGGCTACACCTTC
TRBV29-1	TRBD2	.	TRBJ2-1	CSGTGGKPSYSEQFF	TGCAGCGGTACCGGGGGGAAACCCTCCTACAGTGAGCAGTTCTTC
TRBV6-1	.	many	TRBJ1-5	CASRPDLSGNQPQHF	TGTGCCAGCAGGCCCGACTTAAGCGGGAATCAGCCCCAGCATTTT
TRBV6-2/TRBV6-3	.	.	TRBJ2-7	CASSYKRSSSYEQYF	TGTGCCAGCAGTTACAAACGGTCGAGCTCCTACGAGCAGTACTTC
TRBV20-1	.	.	TRBJ2-5	CSARDNGEGQETQYF	TGCAGTGCTAGAGATAATGGAGAGGGGCAAGAGACCCAGTACTTC
TRBV6-1	.	many	TRBJ1-1	CATQVPNTEAFF	TGTGCCACGCAAGTGCCCAACACTGAAGCTTTCTTT
TRBV20-1	TRBD1	.	TRBJ1-2	CSAAAGTGARTF	TGCAGTGCTGCCGCCGGGACAGGGGCGAGGACCTTC
TRBV4-1	.	many	TRBJ1-1	CASSRSRGNTEAFF	TGCGCCAGCAGCCGAAGCCGGGGGAACACTGAAGCTTTCTTT
TRBV6-2/TRBV6-3	.	few	TRBJ2-7	CASSYLGKPSYEQYF	TGTGCCAGCAGTTACTTGGGGAAACCCTCCTACGAGCAGTACTTC
TRBV4-1	TRBD1	many	TRBJ1-4	CASSQSGQGWEKLFF	TGCGCCAGCAGCCAGTCGGGACAGGGGTGGGAAAAACTGTTTTTT
TRBV20-1	.	many	TRBJ2-5	CSAAPGGPETQYF	TGCAGTGCCGCCCCAGGGGGGCCAGAGACCCAGTACTTC
TRBV4-1	TRBD2	few	TRBJ2-1	CASRASGSSYNEQFF	TGCGCCAGCCGGGCTAGCGGAAGCTCCTACAATGAGCAGTTCTTC
TRBV19	.	.	TRBJ1-5	CASSIDKEQPQHF	TGTGCCAGTAGTATAGATAAAGAGCAGCCCCAGCATTTT
TRBV3-1	TRBD1	.	TRBJ1-5	CASSHGGQGLQPQHF	TGTGCCAGCAGCCATGGGGGACAGGGTTTGCAGCCCCAGCATTTT
TRBV5-6	TRBD1	many	TRBJ1-6	CASSEDRGQGPLHF	TGTGCCAGCAGCGAAGACAGGGGGCAGGGACCCCTCCACTTT
TRBV4-1	.	.	TRBJ2-1	CASSDGGGSYNEQFF	TGCGCCAGCAGCGACGGGGGCGGGTCCTACAATGAGCAGTTCTTC
TRBV20-1	TRBD1	few	TRBJ1-2	CSASPERGRNYGYTF	TGCAGTGCTAGCCCTGAAAGGGGGCGGAACTATGGCTACACCTTC
TRBV27	.	many	TRBJ1-1	CASSKREGDEAFF	TGTGCCAGCAGTAAACGGGAGGGGGACGAAGCTTTCTTT
TRBV12-3/TRBV12-4	.	many	TRBJ2-5	CAISGGAPRGETQYF	TGTGCCATCAGTGGGGGGGCCCCCCGGGGGGAGACCCAGTACTTC
TRBV6-1	.	many	TRBJ1-2	CASSEASGRDYGYTF	TGTGCCAGCAGTGAAGCTTCAGGCAGGGACTATGGCTACACCTTC